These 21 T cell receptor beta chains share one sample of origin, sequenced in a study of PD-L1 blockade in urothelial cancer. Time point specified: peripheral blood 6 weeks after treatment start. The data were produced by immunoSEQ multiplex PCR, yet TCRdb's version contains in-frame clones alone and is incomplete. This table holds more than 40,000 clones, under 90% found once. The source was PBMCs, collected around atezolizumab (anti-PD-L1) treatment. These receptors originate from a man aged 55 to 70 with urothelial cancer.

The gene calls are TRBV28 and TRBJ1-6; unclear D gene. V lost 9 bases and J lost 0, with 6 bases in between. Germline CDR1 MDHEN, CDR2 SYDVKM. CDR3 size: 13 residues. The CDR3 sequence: CASLSSYNSPLHF. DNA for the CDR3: TGTGCCAGTTTGAGCTCCTATAATTCACCCCTCCACTTT.

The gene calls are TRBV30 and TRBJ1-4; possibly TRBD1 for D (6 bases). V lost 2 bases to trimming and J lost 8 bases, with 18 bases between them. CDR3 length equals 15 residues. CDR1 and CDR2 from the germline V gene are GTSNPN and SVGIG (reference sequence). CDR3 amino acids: CAWSSTGISREKLFF. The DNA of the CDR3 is TGTGCCTGGAGTTCTACAGGGATCTCGCGGGAAAAACTGTTTTTT.

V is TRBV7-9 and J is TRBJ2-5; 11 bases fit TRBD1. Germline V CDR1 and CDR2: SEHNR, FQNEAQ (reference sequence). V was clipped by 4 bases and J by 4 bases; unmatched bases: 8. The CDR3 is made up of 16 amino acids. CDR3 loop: CASSSITGTGGETQYF. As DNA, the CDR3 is TGTGCCAGCAGCTCCATAACCGGGACAGGGGGAGAGACCCAGTACTTC.

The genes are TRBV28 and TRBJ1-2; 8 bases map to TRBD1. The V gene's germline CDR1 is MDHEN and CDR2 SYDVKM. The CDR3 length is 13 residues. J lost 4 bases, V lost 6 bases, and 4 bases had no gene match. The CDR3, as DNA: TGTGCCAGCAGATCGACAGGGGCCTATGGCTACACCTTC. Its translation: CASRSTGAYGYTF.

The CDR3 nucleotides read TGTGCCAGCAGACCGGGACTGAACTACGAGCAGTACTTC. It yields the protein CASRPGLNYEQYF. The chain employs TRBV7-2 and TRBJ2-7; weak D call: TRBD2 (6 bases). With 6 bases removed from V and 3 bases from J, the gap between germline ends came to 12 bases. This CDR3 has 13 residues. Germline loops: CDR1 SGHTA, CDR2 FQGNSA.

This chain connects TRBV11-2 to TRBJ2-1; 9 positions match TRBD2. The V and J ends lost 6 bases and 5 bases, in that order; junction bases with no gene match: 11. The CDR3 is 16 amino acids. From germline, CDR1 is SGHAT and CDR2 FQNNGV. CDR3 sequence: CASRQGRGGKNNEQFF. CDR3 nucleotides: TGTGCCAGCAGGCAAGGGCGGGGGGGGAAAAACAATGAGCAGTTCTTC. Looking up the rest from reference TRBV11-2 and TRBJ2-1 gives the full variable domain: EAGVAQSPRYKIIEKRQSVAFWCNPISGHATLYWYQQILGQGPKLLIQFQNNGVVDDSQLPKDRFSAERLKGVDSTLKIQPAKLEDSAVYLCASRQGRGGKNNEQFFGPGTRLTVL.

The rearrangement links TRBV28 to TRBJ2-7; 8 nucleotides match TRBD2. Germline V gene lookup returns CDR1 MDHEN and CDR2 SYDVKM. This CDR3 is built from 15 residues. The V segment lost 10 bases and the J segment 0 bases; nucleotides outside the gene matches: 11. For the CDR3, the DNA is TGTGCCACCCGGAGGCCCGGGGGGGTCTCCTACGAGCAGTACTTC. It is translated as CATRRPGGVSYEQYF.

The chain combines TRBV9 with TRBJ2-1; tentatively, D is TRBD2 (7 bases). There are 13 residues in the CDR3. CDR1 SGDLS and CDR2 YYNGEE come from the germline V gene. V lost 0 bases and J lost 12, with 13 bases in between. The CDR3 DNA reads TGTGCCAGCAGCGTAGGGGGGGGCCAAAGGCAGTTCTTC. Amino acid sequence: CASSVGGGQRQFF.

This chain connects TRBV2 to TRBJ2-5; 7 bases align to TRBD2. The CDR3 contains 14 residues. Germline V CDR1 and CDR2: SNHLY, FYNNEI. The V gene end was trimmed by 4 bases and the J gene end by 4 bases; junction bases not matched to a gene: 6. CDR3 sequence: CASSAGLLGETQYF. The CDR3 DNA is TGTGCCAGCAGTGCGGGACTATTAGGAGAGACCCAGTACTTC. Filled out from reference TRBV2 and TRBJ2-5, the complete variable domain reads EPEVTQTPSHQVTQMGQEVILRCVPISNHLYFYWYRQILGQKVEFLVSFYNNEISEKSEIFDDQFSVERPDGSNFTLKIRSTKLEDSAMYFCASSAGLLGETQYFGPGTRLLVL.

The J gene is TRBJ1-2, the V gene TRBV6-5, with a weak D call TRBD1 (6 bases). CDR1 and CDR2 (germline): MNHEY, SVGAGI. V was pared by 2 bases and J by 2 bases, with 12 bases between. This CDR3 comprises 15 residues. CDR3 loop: CASSYMQGTNYGYTF. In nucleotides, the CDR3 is TGTGCCAGCAGTTACATGCAGGGGACCAACTATGGCTACACCTTC.

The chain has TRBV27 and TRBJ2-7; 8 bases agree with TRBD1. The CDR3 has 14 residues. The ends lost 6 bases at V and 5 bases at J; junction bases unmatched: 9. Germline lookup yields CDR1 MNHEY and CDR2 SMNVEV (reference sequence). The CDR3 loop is CASSFLGRGHEQYF. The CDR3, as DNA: TGTGCCAGCAGCTTCCTGGGCAGGGGGCACGAGCAGTACTTC.

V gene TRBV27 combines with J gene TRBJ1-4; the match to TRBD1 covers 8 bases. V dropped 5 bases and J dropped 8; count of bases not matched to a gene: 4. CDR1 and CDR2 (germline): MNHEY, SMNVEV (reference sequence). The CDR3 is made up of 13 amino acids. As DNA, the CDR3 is TGTGCCAGCAGTAAAAGACAGGGGGAAAAACTGTTTTTT. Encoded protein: CASSKRQGEKLFF.

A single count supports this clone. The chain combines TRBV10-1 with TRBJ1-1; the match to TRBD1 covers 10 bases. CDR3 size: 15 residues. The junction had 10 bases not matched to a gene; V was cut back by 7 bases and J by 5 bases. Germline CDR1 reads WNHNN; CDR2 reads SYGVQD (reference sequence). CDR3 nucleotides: TGCGCCAGCAAATACCTGGGACAGGGGCTTACTGAAGCTTTCTTT. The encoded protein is CASKYLGQGLTEAFF.

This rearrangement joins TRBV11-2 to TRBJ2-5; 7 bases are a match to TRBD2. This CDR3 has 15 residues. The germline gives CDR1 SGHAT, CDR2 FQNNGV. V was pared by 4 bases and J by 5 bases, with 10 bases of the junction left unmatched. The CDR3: CASSSRGREEETQYF. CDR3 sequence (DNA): TGTGCCAGCAGCTCGCGGGGGAGGGAGGAGGAGACCCAGTACTTC. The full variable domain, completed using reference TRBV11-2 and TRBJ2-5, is EAGVAQSPRYKIIEKRQSVAFWCNPISGHATLYWYQQILGQGPKLLIQFQNNGVVDDSQLPKDRFSAERLKGVDSTLKIQPAKLEDSAVYLCASSSRGREEETQYFGPGTRLLVL.

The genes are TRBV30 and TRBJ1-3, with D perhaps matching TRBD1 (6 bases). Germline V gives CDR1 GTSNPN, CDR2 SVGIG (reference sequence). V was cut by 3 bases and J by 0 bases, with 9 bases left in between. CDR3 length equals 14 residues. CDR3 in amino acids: CAWSWTVSGNTIYF. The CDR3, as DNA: TGTGCCTGGAGCTGGACAGTCTCTGGAAACACCATATATTTT.

In DNA, the CDR3 is TGTGCCAGCAGCTTGCTTTATCGTAGCAGCTTGAACACTGAAGCTTTCTTT. Its translation: CASSLLYRSSLNTEAFF. V is TRBV5-8 and J is TRBJ1-1, with D unclear. Germline values: CDR1 SGHTS, CDR2 YDEGEE. V was pared by 1 base and J by 0 bases, with 16 bases between. CDR3 length: 17 residues.

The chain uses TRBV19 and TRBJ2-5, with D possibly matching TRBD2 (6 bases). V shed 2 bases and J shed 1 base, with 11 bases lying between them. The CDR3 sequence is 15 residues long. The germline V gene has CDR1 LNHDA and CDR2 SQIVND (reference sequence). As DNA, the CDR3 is TGTGCCAGTAGTATAAGGAGGGGATCCCAAGAGACCCAGTACTTC. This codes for CASSIRRGSQETQYF. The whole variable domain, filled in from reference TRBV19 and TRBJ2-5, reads DGGITQSPKYLFRKEGQNVTLSCEQNLNHDAMYWYRQDPGQGLRLIYYSQIVNDFQKGDIAEGYSVSREKKESFPLTVTSAQKNPTAFYLCASSIRRGSQETQYFGPGTRLLVL.

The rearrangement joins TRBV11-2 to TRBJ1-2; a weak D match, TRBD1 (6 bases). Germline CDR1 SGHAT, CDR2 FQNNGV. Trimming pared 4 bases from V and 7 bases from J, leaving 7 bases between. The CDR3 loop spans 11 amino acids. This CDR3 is CASSSRGGYTF. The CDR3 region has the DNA TGTGCCAGCAGCTCCAGGGGTGGCTACACCTTC.

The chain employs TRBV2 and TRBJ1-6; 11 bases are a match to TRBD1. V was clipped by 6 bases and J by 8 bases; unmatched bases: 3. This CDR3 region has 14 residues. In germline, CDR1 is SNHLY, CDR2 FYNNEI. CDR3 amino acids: CASSRTGGDSPLHF. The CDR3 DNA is TGTGCCAGCAGCCGGACAGGGGGCGATTCACCCCTCCACTTT.

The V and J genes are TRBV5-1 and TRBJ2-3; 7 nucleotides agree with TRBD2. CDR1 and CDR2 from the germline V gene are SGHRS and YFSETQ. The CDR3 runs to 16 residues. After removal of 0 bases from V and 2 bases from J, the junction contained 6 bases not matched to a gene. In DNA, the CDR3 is TGCGCCAGCAGCTTGGAGGCTAGCGGAGACACAGATACGCAGTATTTT. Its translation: CASSLEASGDTDTQYF.

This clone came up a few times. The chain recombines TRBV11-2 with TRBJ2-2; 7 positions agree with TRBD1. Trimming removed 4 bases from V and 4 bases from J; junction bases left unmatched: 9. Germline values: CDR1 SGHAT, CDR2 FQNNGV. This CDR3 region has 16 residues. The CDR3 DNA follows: TGTGCCAGCAGCTGGGGACAGACGAGGCCCACCGGGGAGCTGTTTTTT. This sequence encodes CASSWGQTRPTGELFF.